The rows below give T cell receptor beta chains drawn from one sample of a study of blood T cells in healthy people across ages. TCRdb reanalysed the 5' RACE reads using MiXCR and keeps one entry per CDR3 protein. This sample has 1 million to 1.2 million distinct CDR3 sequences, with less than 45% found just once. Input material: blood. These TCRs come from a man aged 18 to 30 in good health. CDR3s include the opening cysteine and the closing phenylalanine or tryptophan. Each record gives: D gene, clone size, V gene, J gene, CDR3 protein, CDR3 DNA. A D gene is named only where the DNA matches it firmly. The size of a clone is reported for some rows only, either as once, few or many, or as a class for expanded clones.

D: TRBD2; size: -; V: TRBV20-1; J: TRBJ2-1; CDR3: CSAPPLAGGYNEQFF; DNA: TGCAGTGCCCCTCCCCTAGCGGGGGGATACAATGAGCAGTTCTTC
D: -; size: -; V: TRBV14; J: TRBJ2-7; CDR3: CASSQENGSEQYF; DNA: TGTGCCAGCAGCCAAGAGAATGGTTCCGAGCAGTACTTC
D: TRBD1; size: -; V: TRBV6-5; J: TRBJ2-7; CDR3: CASSTGQGLRQQYF; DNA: TGTGCCAGCAGTACGGGACAGGGTCTACGCCAGCAGTACTTC
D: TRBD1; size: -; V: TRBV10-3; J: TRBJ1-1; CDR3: CAISRTGFDTEAFF; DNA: TGTGCCATCAGCCGGACAGGGTTCGACACTGAAGCTTTCTTT
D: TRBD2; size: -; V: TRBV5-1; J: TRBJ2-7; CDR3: CASSFRSGSTYEQYF; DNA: TGCGCCAGCAGCTTTAGGAGCGGGAGCACCTACGAGCAGTACTTC
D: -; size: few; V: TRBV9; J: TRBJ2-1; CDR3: CASSVFSYNEQFF; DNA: TGTGCCAGCAGCGTTTTCTCCTACAATGAGCAGTTCTTC
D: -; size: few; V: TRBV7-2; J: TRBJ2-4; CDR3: CASSLAGILNIQYF; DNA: TGTGCCAGCAGCTTAGCAGGGATCTTAAACATTCAGTACTTC
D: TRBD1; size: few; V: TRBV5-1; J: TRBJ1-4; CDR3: CASSSGGSRNEKLFF; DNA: TGCGCCAGCAGCTCAGGGGGATCAAGAAATGAAAAACTGTTTTTT
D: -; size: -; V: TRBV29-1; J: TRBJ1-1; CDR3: CSVEKVLLGTEAFF; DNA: TGCAGCGTTGAAAAAGTACTTCTGGGTACTGAAGCTTTCTTT
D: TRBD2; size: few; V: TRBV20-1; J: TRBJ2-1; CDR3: CSATVAGGNNEQFF; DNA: TGCAGTGCTACCGTAGCGGGGGGTAACAATGAGCAGTTCTTC
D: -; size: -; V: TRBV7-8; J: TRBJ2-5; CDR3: CASSFEGLGTQYF; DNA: TGTGCCAGCAGCTTCGAGGGTCTGGGGACCCAGTACTTC
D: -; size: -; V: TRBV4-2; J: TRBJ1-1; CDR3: CASSQATQEGTEAFF; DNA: TGTGCCAGCAGCCAAGCGACCCAGGAAGGTACTGAAGCTTTCTTT
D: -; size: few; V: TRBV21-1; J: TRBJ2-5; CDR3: CASSKGTSGGIQETQYF; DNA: TGTGCCAGCAGCAAAGGGACTAGCGGGGGGATACAAGAGACCCAGTACTTC
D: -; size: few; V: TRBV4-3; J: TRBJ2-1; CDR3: CASSQGRRMSYNEQFF; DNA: TGCGCCAGCAGCCAAGGTAGGCGTATGTCTTACAATGAGCAGTTCTTC
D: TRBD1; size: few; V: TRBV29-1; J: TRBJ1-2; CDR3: CSVDHRGHGYTF; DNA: TGCAGCGTTGATCACAGGGGGCATGGCTACACCTTC
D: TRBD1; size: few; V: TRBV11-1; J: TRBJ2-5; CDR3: CASSRDSHTEETQYF; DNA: TGTGCCAGCAGCCGGGACAGCCACACAGAAGAGACCCAGTACTTC
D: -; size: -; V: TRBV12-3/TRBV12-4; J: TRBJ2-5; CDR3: CASSLGRPQETQYF; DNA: TGTGCCAGCAGTTTGGGGCGGCCACAAGAGACCCAGTACTTC
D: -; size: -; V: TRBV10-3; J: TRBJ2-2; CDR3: CASIAGVGTGELFF; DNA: TGTGCCTCCATAGCAGGGGTAGGCACCGGGGAGCTGTTTTTT
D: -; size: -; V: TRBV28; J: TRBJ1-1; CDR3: CASSLTADRDTEAFF; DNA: TGTGCCAGCAGTTTAACTGCGGACCGGGACACTGAAGCTTTCTTT
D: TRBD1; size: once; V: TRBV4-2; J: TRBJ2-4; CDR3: CASSQRGQGLAKNIQYF; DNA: TGTGCCAGCAGCCAACGAGGACAGGGCTTAGCCAAAAACATTCAGTACTTC
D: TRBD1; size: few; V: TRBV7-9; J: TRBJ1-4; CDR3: CASSSGRQGARNEKLFF; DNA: TGTGCCAGCAGCTCGGGGCGACAGGGGGCGCGTAATGAAAAACTGTTTTTT
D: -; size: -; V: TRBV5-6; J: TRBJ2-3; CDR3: CASSSTPTSRADTQYF; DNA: TGTGCCAGCAGCTCCACGCCGACTAGTAGGGCAGATACGCAGTATTTT